A selection of T cell receptor beta chains follows, all from one sample in a study of cytomegalovirus exposure and HLA in healthy donors. Only in-frame clones appear in the TCRdb table, and some are missing; sequencing was by immunoSEQ multiplex PCR. The table has 150,000 to 200,000 clones, roughly 78% seen once; the top ten hold around 13%. The sequenced material came from PBMCs. The source of these receptors is a woman between 50 and 59 years old in good health and CMV-seropositive. Both conserved end residues are part of each CDR3. Each record gives: D gene, J gene, clone size, V gene, CDR3 protein, CDR3 DNA. The D gene is left open where the match is weak. A clone size is listed for some rows: how often the clone was seen (once, few, many), or a class if it is expanded.

d_call: -
j_call: TRBJ2-5
clone_size: -
v_call: TRBV10-1
cdr3_aa: CASSESGGGETQYF
cdr3_nt: TGCGCCAGCAGTGAGTCTGGAGGCGGTGAGACCCAGTACTTC

d_call: TRBD2
j_call: TRBJ2-7
clone_size: -
v_call: TRBV5-1
cdr3_aa: CASSRIAGDAYEQYF
cdr3_nt: TGCGCCAGCAGCCGGATAGCGGGGGACGCCTACGAGCAGTACTTC

d_call: TRBD1
j_call: TRBJ2-7
clone_size: -
v_call: TRBV27
cdr3_aa: CASSLSRDRAYHEQYF
cdr3_nt: TGTGCCAGCAGTTTATCAAGGGACAGGGCCTACCACGAGCAGTACTTC

d_call: -
j_call: TRBJ2-3
clone_size: -
v_call: TRBV9
cdr3_aa: CASSVGGAGPSTDTQYF
cdr3_nt: TGTGCCAGCAGCGTAGGGGGTGCGGGACCTAGCACAGATACGCAGTATTTT

d_call: TRBD2
j_call: TRBJ2-5
clone_size: -
v_call: TRBV6-1
cdr3_aa: CASSVTGGRQETQYF
cdr3_nt: TGTGCCAGCAGTGTGACGGGGGGGCGTCAAGAGACCCAGTACTTC

d_call: TRBD1
j_call: TRBJ2-7
clone_size: -
v_call: TRBV29-1
cdr3_aa: CSVRTGQNEQYF
cdr3_nt: TGCAGCGTTCGGACAGGGCAAAACGAGCAGTACTTC

d_call: TRBD2
j_call: TRBJ2-1
clone_size: -
v_call: TRBV9
cdr3_aa: CASSAGGLAGNYNEQFF
cdr3_nt: TGTGCCAGCAGCGCTGGGGGACTAGCGGGGAACTACAATGAGCAGTTCTTC

d_call: TRBD1
j_call: TRBJ2-1
clone_size: -
v_call: TRBV7-9
cdr3_aa: CASSRTGQSNEQFF
cdr3_nt: TGTGCCAGCAGCCGCACGGGACAGTCGAATGAGCAGTTCTTC

d_call: TRBD1
j_call: TRBJ1-3
clone_size: -
v_call: TRBV5-1
cdr3_aa: CASSFGQGGNTIYF
cdr3_nt: TGCGCCAGCAGCTTTGGACAGGGTGGAAACACCATATATTTT

d_call: -
j_call: TRBJ1-2
clone_size: -
v_call: TRBV9
cdr3_aa: CASSVDLLGAGYTF
cdr3_nt: TGTGCCAGCAGCGTAGACCTTCTGGGAGCTGGCTACACCTTC

d_call: TRBD2
j_call: TRBJ2-5
clone_size: -
v_call: TRBV9
cdr3_aa: CASSASAGARETQYF
cdr3_nt: TGTGCCAGCAGCGCTTCAGCGGGAGCAAGGGAGACCCAGTACTTC

d_call: -
j_call: TRBJ2-3
clone_size: -
v_call: TRBV9
cdr3_aa: CASSVVEAKGSDTQYF
cdr3_nt: TGTGCCAGCAGCGTAGTGGAGGCTAAAGGCTCAGATACGCAGTATTTT

d_call: -
j_call: TRBJ1-1
clone_size: -
v_call: TRBV5-4
cdr3_aa: CASRTGRQNTEAFF
cdr3_nt: TGTGCCAGCAGGACCGGGAGGCAGAACACTGAAGCTTTCTTT

d_call: TRBD1
j_call: TRBJ2-3
clone_size: few
v_call: TRBV11-2
cdr3_aa: CASSSGQITDTQYF
cdr3_nt: TGTGCCAGCAGCTCGGGACAGATAACAGATACGCAGTATTTT

d_call: -
j_call: TRBJ2-7
clone_size: -
v_call: TRBV9
cdr3_aa: CASSVEAGGYEQYF
cdr3_nt: TGTGCCAGCAGCGTAGAGGCAGGGGGGTACGAGCAGTACTTC

d_call: -
j_call: TRBJ1-5
clone_size: once
v_call: TRBV27
cdr3_aa: CASSRGGQPQHF
cdr3_nt: TGTGCCAGCAGTCGAGGGGGACAGCCCCAGCATTTT

d_call: -
j_call: TRBJ2-3
clone_size: -
v_call: TRBV7-9
cdr3_aa: CASSPPRGREITDTQYF
cdr3_nt: TGTGCCAGCAGTCCGCCGAGGGGGAGGGAGATTACAGATACGCAGTATTTT

d_call: -
j_call: TRBJ1-1
clone_size: few
v_call: TRBV5-1
cdr3_aa: CASSLLDTKNTEAFF
cdr3_nt: TGCGCCAGCAGCTTGCTGGACACCAAGAACACTGAAGCTTTCTTT

d_call: -
j_call: TRBJ2-7
clone_size: -
v_call: TRBV6-1
cdr3_aa: CASSVRGLSSYEQYF
cdr3_nt: TGTGCCAGCAGTGTAAGGGGTCTAAGCTCCTACGAGCAGTACTTC

d_call: -
j_call: TRBJ2-7
clone_size: -
v_call: TRBV5-1
cdr3_aa: CASSPTGGEIHEQYF
cdr3_nt: TGCGCCAGCAGCCCTACAGGGGGGGAAATCCACGAGCAGTACTTC

d_call: -
j_call: TRBJ1-2
clone_size: -
v_call: TRBV7-9
cdr3_aa: CSSSLNRVDGYTF
cdr3_nt: TGTTCCAGCAGCTTAAACAGGGTAGATGGCTACACCTTC

d_call: TRBD2
j_call: TRBJ2-1
clone_size: -
v_call: TRBV4-2
cdr3_aa: CASSQGASGGGRSEQFF
cdr3_nt: TGTGCCAGCAGCCAAGGGGCTAGCGGGGGGGGGCGGAGTGAGCAGTTCTTC

d_call: TRBD1
j_call: TRBJ1-4
clone_size: -
v_call: TRBV5-1
cdr3_aa: CASSLASGTGIMFF
cdr3_nt: TGCGCCAGCAGCTTGGCTTCGGGGACAGGGATAATGTTTTTT

d_call: -
j_call: TRBJ1-1
clone_size: -
v_call: TRBV6-1
cdr3_aa: CASSERENTEAFF
cdr3_nt: TGTGCCAGCAGTGAAAGAGAGAACACTGAAGCTTTCTTT

d_call: TRBD1
j_call: TRBJ2-5
clone_size: -
v_call: TRBV5-4
cdr3_aa: CASSSETGDPQETQYF
cdr3_nt: TGTGCCAGCAGCTCAGAGACAGGGGACCCTCAAGAGACCCAGTACTTC

d_call: TRBD2
j_call: TRBJ2-3
clone_size: -
v_call: TRBV5-1
cdr3_aa: CASSLNGGARDTQYF
cdr3_nt: TGCGCCAGCAGCTTGAACGGGGGGGCGAGAGATACGCAGTATTTT

d_call: -
j_call: TRBJ1-1
clone_size: once
v_call: TRBV6-5
cdr3_aa: CASSYSSGALNTEAFF
cdr3_nt: TGTGCCAGCAGTTACTCCAGCGGGGCGCTGAACACTGAAGCTTTCTTT

d_call: -
j_call: TRBJ1-1
clone_size: -
v_call: TRBV25-1
cdr3_aa: CASSDKNYRQNTEAFF
cdr3_nt: TGTGCCAGCAGTGATAAGAACTACAGGCAGAACACTGAAGCTTTCTTT

d_call: -
j_call: TRBJ1-4
clone_size: -
v_call: TRBV2
cdr3_aa: CASTRGAEKLFF
cdr3_nt: TGTGCCAGCACCCGAGGCGCGGAAAAACTGTTTTTT

d_call: -
j_call: TRBJ1-2
clone_size: -
v_call: TRBV2
cdr3_aa: CASSVLGAGRYGYTF
cdr3_nt: TGTGCCAGCAGTGTCCTGGGAGCAGGAAGGTATGGCTACACCTTC

d_call: TRBD2
j_call: TRBJ2-2
clone_size: -
v_call: TRBV6-4
cdr3_aa: CASKVRGGLGGELFF
cdr3_nt: TGTGCCAGCAAGGTGCGGGGGGGATTGGGCGGGGAGCTGTTTTTT

d_call: TRBD1
j_call: TRBJ2-2
clone_size: -
v_call: TRBV19
cdr3_aa: CASSYRGRPGELFF
cdr3_nt: TGTGCCAGTAGTTACAGGGGGCGGCCCGGGGAGCTGTTTTTT

d_call: -
j_call: TRBJ2-2
clone_size: -
v_call: TRBV7-7
cdr3_aa: CASSSRVGELFF
cdr3_nt: TGTGCTAGCAGCTCCAGGGTAGGGGAGCTGTTTTTT

d_call: TRBD1
j_call: TRBJ2-7
clone_size: -
v_call: TRBV11-2
cdr3_aa: CASSPLLFRTGVHEQYF
cdr3_nt: TGTGCCAGCAGCCCGCTCCTCTTCCGGACAGGGGTCCACGAGCAGTACTTC

d_call: TRBD1
j_call: TRBJ1-2
clone_size: -
v_call: TRBV23-1
cdr3_aa: CASTPTGVAGYTF
cdr3_nt: TGCGCCAGCACCCCGACAGGGGTGGCTGGCTACACCTTC

d_call: TRBD1
j_call: TRBJ1-5
clone_size: -
v_call: TRBV4-2
cdr3_aa: CASSQDGDRSQPQHF
cdr3_nt: TGTGCCAGCAGCCAAGATGGGGACAGATCCCAGCCCCAGCATTTT

d_call: TRBD1
j_call: TRBJ2-4
clone_size: -
v_call: TRBV4-1
cdr3_aa: CASSQDRQGAPWDIQYF
cdr3_nt: TGCGCCAGCAGCCAAGATAGACAGGGGGCCCCTTGGGACATTCAGTACTTC

d_call: -
j_call: TRBJ1-4
clone_size: -
v_call: TRBV28
cdr3_aa: CASRNFGSNEKLFF
cdr3_nt: TGTGCCAGCAGAAACTTCGGGTCTAATGAAAAACTGTTTTTT

d_call: -
j_call: TRBJ2-7
clone_size: few
v_call: TRBV5-1
cdr3_aa: CASRFADMPNEQYF
cdr3_nt: TGCGCCAGCAGATTCGCGGACATGCCCAACGAGCAGTACTTC

d_call: -
j_call: TRBJ2-3
clone_size: -
v_call: TRBV14
cdr3_aa: CASSQDYLLPQSPETDTQYF
cdr3_nt: TGTGCCAGCAGCCAAGATTATCTTCTTCCACAGTCTCCTGAGACAGATACGCAGTATTTT

d_call: -
j_call: TRBJ2-6
clone_size: few
v_call: TRBV4-1
cdr3_aa: CASSQEARGANVLTF
cdr3_nt: TGCGCCAGCAGCCAAGAAGCGCGCGGAGCCAACGTCCTGACTTTC

d_call: -
j_call: TRBJ1-5
clone_size: -
v_call: TRBV5-8
cdr3_aa: CASSSREGQPQHF
cdr3_nt: TGTGCCAGCAGCTCCCGTGAGGGTCAGCCCCAGCATTTT

d_call: TRBD1
j_call: TRBJ2-7
clone_size: -
v_call: TRBV2
cdr3_aa: CASRAGTGKNEQYF
cdr3_nt: TGTGCCAGCAGAGCCGGGACAGGGAAAAACGAGCAGTACTTC

d_call: -
j_call: TRBJ2-1
clone_size: -
v_call: TRBV7-8
cdr3_aa: CASSPAGENEQFF
cdr3_nt: TGTGCCAGCAGTCCCGCCGGGGAGAATGAGCAGTTCTTC

d_call: -
j_call: TRBJ1-2
clone_size: -
v_call: TRBV14
cdr3_aa: CASSPLREGAVSGYTF
cdr3_nt: TGTGCCAGCAGCCCTCTAAGGGAGGGAGCCGTTTCTGGCTACACCTTC

d_call: TRBD1
j_call: TRBJ2-5
clone_size: -
v_call: TRBV2
cdr3_aa: CASKYRGIDRETQYF
cdr3_nt: TGTGCCAGCAAGTACAGGGGAATCGATCGAGAGACCCAGTACTTC

d_call: -
j_call: TRBJ1-1
clone_size: few
v_call: TRBV4-1
cdr3_aa: CASSQDGGRNTEAFF
cdr3_nt: TGCGCCAGCAGCCAAGATGGGGGGAGGAACACTGAAGCTTTCTTT

d_call: -
j_call: TRBJ2-2
clone_size: -
v_call: TRBV5-1
cdr3_aa: CASSLGLVTGELFF
cdr3_nt: TGCGCCAGCAGCTTGGGTCTTGTCACCGGGGAGCTGTTTTTT

d_call: TRBD1
j_call: TRBJ2-2
clone_size: -
v_call: TRBV5-5
cdr3_aa: CASSSTGGAGELFF
cdr3_nt: TGTGCCAGCAGCTCGACAGGGGGAGCCGGGGAGCTGTTTTTT

d_call: -
j_call: TRBJ2-7
clone_size: once
v_call: TRBV7-9
cdr3_aa: CASSFEAACKQYF
cdr3_nt: TGTGCCAGCAGCTTTGAGGCGGCGTGTAAGCAGTACTTC

d_call: -
j_call: TRBJ1-1
clone_size: -
v_call: TRBV2
cdr3_aa: CASTQGLNTEAFF
cdr3_nt: TGTGCCAGCACCCAGGGGCTGAACACTGAAGCTTTCTTT

d_call: -
j_call: TRBJ2-2
clone_size: -
v_call: TRBV2
cdr3_aa: CASSQGLNTGELFF
cdr3_nt: TGTGCCAGCAGTCAAGGACTTAACACCGGGGAGCTGTTTTTT

d_call: -
j_call: TRBJ1-1
clone_size: -
v_call: TRBV30
cdr3_aa: CAWSGLLRTEAFF
cdr3_nt: TGTGCCTGGAGTGGACTCCTTAGGACTGAAGCTTTCTTT

d_call: TRBD2
j_call: TRBJ2-7
clone_size: few
v_call: TRBV9
cdr3_aa: CASSAGTSGLYEQYF
cdr3_nt: TGTGCCAGCAGCGCGGGGACTAGCGGGTTATACGAGCAGTACTTC

d_call: TRBD1
j_call: TRBJ1-6
clone_size: -
v_call: TRBV6-6
cdr3_aa: CASLRRTGNDSPLHF
cdr3_nt: TGTGCCAGCTTGCGTAGGACAGGGAATGATTCACCCCTCCACTTT

d_call: -
j_call: TRBJ1-6
clone_size: few
v_call: TRBV2
cdr3_aa: CASRPPGNSPLHF
cdr3_nt: TGTGCCAGCAGGCCCCCCGGTAATTCACCCCTCCACTTT

d_call: -
j_call: TRBJ2-7
clone_size: few
v_call: TRBV5-1
cdr3_aa: CASSLDGYEQYF
cdr3_nt: TGCGCCAGCAGCTTAGACGGGTACGAGCAGTACTTC

d_call: -
j_call: TRBJ1-2
clone_size: -
v_call: TRBV11-2
cdr3_aa: CASSLEDSYPYGYTF
cdr3_nt: TGTGCCAGCAGCTTAGAGGACAGTTATCCGTATGGCTACACCTTC

d_call: TRBD2
j_call: TRBJ2-1
clone_size: -
v_call: TRBV7-6
cdr3_aa: CASSSGPGLALNEQFF
cdr3_nt: TGTGCCAGCAGCTCGGGTCCGGGACTAGCGCTGAATGAGCAGTTCTTC

d_call: -
j_call: TRBJ1-2
clone_size: -
v_call: TRBV10-3
cdr3_aa: CAIGGDSRYGYTF
cdr3_nt: TGTGCCATCGGTGGAGACTCCCGCTATGGCTACACCTTC